Presented here are 19 T cell receptor beta chains from one specimen sequenced in a study of T cells in Graves' hyperthyroidism and ophthalmopathy. The CDR3 regions of TCR beta were amplified from RNA transcripts. Initially, a first-round RT-PCR of the TCR CDR3 employed the HTBI primer set. TCRdb re-called the multiplex PCR reads through MiXCR, storing one row per CDR3 protein. The sample lists fewer than 450,000 distinct CDR3 sequences, around 15% occurring once. Material for sequencing was blood. These receptors all come from a woman aged 55-70 years with Graves' ophthalmopathy.

This clonotype was seen ten or more times. The chain carries TRBV11-2 and TRBJ1-5, with TRBD1 as a possible D gene (5 bases). Germline V gene data show CDR1 as SGHAT and CDR2 as FQNNGV. The V end was cut by 1 base, the J end by 3 bases, with 10 bases between. This CDR3 spans 15 amino acids. Here the CDR3 reads CASSLGQTNNQPQHF. DNA for the CDR3: TGTGCCAGCAGCTTAGGACAGACAAACAATCAGCCCCAGCATTTT.

This clonotype was seen many times. The chain uses TRBV28 and TRBJ2-6; D remains ambiguous. Trimming stripped 5 bases from V and 0 bases from J, with 11 bases between. This CDR3 is 16 amino acids long. Germline CDR1 reads MDHEN; CDR2 reads SYDVKM. CDR3 in amino acids: CASSPQQFSGANVLTF. The DNA of the CDR3 is TGTGCCAGCAGTCCACAACAGTTCTCTGGGGCCAACGTCCTGACTTTC.

This clonotype was recorded at least ten times. This chain uses TRBV7-3 with TRBJ1-1; TRBD1 matches at 7 bases. Germline-derived CDR1 and CDR2 are SGHTA and FQGTGA. CDR3 size: 15 residues. J lost 1 base, V lost 5 bases, and 7 bases had no gene match. Here the CDR3 DNA reads TGTGCCAGCAGCCCGGGGACAGAACGGAACACTGAAGCTTTCTTT. Translating gives CASSPGTERNTEAFF.

This clonotype was seen repeatedly, ten times or more. The V gene is TRBV30, the J gene TRBJ1-3; tentatively, D is TRBD1 (6 bases). CDR3 size: 12 residues. Deletions cut 2 bases from V and 8 bases from J, with 10 bases between. Germline V gene sequence: CDR1 GTSNPN, CDR2 SVGIG (reference sequence). DNA of the CDR3: TGTGCCTGGAGTACAGGGTTGTACACCATATATTTT. It specifies CAWSTGLYTIYF.

V and J are TRBV5-1 and TRBJ2-3; D is possibly TRBD2 (6 bases). Between the trimmed V and J ends, which lost 4 bases and 3 bases, there was a span of 15 bases. From germline, CDR1 is SGHRS and CDR2 YFSETQ. The CDR3 runs 15 residues. CDR3 residues: CASSPGGWRTDTQYF. Here the CDR3 DNA reads TGCGCCAGCAGCCCTGGAGGGTGGCGGACAGATACGCAGTATTTT.

In its sample, this clonotype was seen many times. The gene calls are TRBV11-2 and TRBJ2-1; TRBD2 aligns across 9 bases. The CDR3 consists of 15 residues. CDR1 is SGHAT, CDR2 FQNNGV, per germline. After removal of 3 bases from V and 0 bases from J, the junction contained 0 bases not matched to a gene. The CDR3 here is CASSFSGSSYNEQFF. The DNA of the CDR3 is TGTGCCAGCAGCTTTAGCGGGAGCTCCTACAATGAGCAGTTCTTC. Combining the CDR3 with reference TRBV11-2 and TRBJ2-1 gives the whole variable domain EAGVAQSPRYKIIEKRQSVAFWCNPISGHATLYWYQQILGQGPKLLIQFQNNGVVDDSQLPKDRFSAERLKGVDSTLKIQPAKLEDSAVYLCASSFSGSSYNEQFFGPGTRLTVL.

This clonotype was counted between two and nine times. This chain uses TRBV12-5 with TRBJ2-6; the D is unclear. V gave up 0 bases and J gave up 0 bases, with 9 bases separating them. The CDR3 is made up of 17 amino acids. Germline lookup yields CDR1 LGHNT and CDR2 FRNRAP. The CDR3 protein is CASGLVVTNSGANVLTF. The CDR3 bases are TGTGCTAGTGGTTTGGTGGTTACTAACTCTGGGGCCAACGTCCTGACTTTC.

This clonotype has at least ten counts. This chain links TRBV6-1 with TRBJ2-7; 8 bases match TRBD1. Losses at the gene ends were 5 bases for V and 5 bases for J; bases not matched to a gene: 8. Germline lookup yields CDR1 MNHNS and CDR2 SASEGT. CDR3 length: 14 residues. The CDR3 DNA reads as TGTGCCAGCAGTTATTACCAGGGGGCCCACGAGCAGTACTTC. This gives the protein CASSYYQGAHEQYF.

This clonotype was found a few times. This chain links TRBV7-3 with TRBJ2-3, with 11 bases matching TRBD2. CDR1 and CDR2 from the germline V gene are SGHTA and FQGTGA. This CDR3 has 15 amino acids. The V and J ends lost 5 bases and 6 bases, in that order; junction bases with no gene match: 7. The CDR3 nucleotides read TGTGCCAGCAGCCCAAAGGGACTAGCGGCTGATACGCAGTATTTT. The encoded protein is CASSPKGLAADTQYF.

This chain uses TRBV10-3 with TRBJ1-4, with TRBD1 as a possible D gene (5 bases). The CDR3 runs 13 residues. Germline lookup yields CDR1 ENHRY and CDR2 SYGVKD. Trimming cost V 2 bases and J 8 bases, with 9 bases left between them. The CDR3 region is CAISERQNEKLFF. Here the CDR3 DNA reads TGTGCCATCAGTGAGCGACAGAACGAAAAACTGTTTTTT.

The sample holds many counts of this clonotype. The chain recombines TRBV14 with TRBJ2-7; no clear D gene. V lost 0 bases, J lost 2 bases, and 11 bases lay in between. CDR1 is SGHDN and CDR2 is FVKESK in the germline V gene. This CDR3 comprises 15 residues. CDR3 DNA: TGTGCCAGCAGCCAAGATGCGGCACGCGCCTACGAGCAGTACTTC. Translated: CASSQDAARAYEQYF.

The CDR3 sequence is CASSRGAGLAYEQYF. As DNA, the CDR3 is TGTGCCAGCAGTAGGGGGGCGGGACTAGCCTACGAGCAGTACTTC. V and J are TRBV6-1 and TRBJ2-7; 8 nucleotides agree with TRBD2. Losses at the gene ends were 5 bases for V and 2 bases for J; bases not matched to a gene: 8. From germline, CDR1 is MNHNS and CDR2 SASEGT. CDR3 length: 15 residues.

The gene calls are TRBV11-2 and TRBJ1-2, with a possible D match to TRBD1 (6 bases). This CDR3 comprises 16 residues. V lost 6 bases to trimming and J lost 8 bases, with 25 bases between them. Germline CDR1 and CDR2: SGHAT and FQNNGV. CDR3 DNA sequence: TGTGCCAGCAGACCCATCCTAGGGGGGGGAGTAGACGGCTACACCTTC. It codes for CASRPILGGGVDGYTF.

The chain links TRBV3-1 to TRBJ2-5, with 7 bases matching TRBD1. The CDR3 runs to 14 residues. From germline, CDR1 is LGHDT and CDR2 YNNKEL (reference sequence). J lost 3 bases, V lost 5 bases, and 6 bases had no gene match. This chain's CDR3 is CASSDRDREETQYF. The CDR3 bases are TGTGCCAGCAGCGACCGGGACAGAGAAGAGACCCAGTACTTC.

This clonotype came up many times. The chain joins TRBV10-3 to TRBJ1-1; D remains unclear. The CDR3 has 13 residues. The germline gives CDR1 ENHRY, CDR2 SYGVKD. V lost 6 bases and J 1 base, leaving 9 bases between the germline ends. The CDR3 nucleotides read TGTGCCATCAGCTTACAAGGGAACACTGAAGCTTTCTTT. Translating gives CAISLQGNTEAFF.

The chain employs TRBV7-9 and TRBJ2-1; the D gene is possibly TRBD2 (6 bases). V gave up 1 base and J gave up 10 bases, with 11 bases separating them. This CDR3 is built from 13 residues. Germline V gene lookup returns CDR1 SEHNR and CDR2 FQNEAQ (reference sequence). The CDR3 reads CASSLGGVGEQFF. The CDR3 bases are TGTGCCAGCAGCTTAGGGGGGGTGGGGGAGCAGTTCTTC. The full variable domain, completed using reference TRBV7-9 and TRBJ2-1, is DTGVSQNPRHKITKRGQNVTFRCDPISEHNRLYWYRQTLGQGPEFLTYFQNEAQLEKSRLLSDRFSAERPKGSFSTLEIQRTEQGDSAMYLCASSLGGVGEQFFGPGTRLTVL.

Many counts were recorded for this clonotype. The chain couples TRBV11-2 to TRBJ2-1, with 8 nucleotides matching TRBD1. The CDR3 spans 14 residues. Germline CDR1 is SGHAT and CDR2 is FQNNGV. V shed 2 bases, J shed 9 bases, and the junction held 6 bases outside the gene matches. The DNA for the CDR3 is TGTGCCAGCAGCTTAACGGACAGGGCGGGTGAGCAGTTCTTC. It codes for CASSLTDRAGEQFF.

This clonotype occurred many times. V usage is TRBV7-3 and J usage is TRBJ2-2; D may correspond to TRBD1 or TRBD2 (5 bases each). The CDR3 totals 14 residues. V was clipped by 5 bases and J by 7 bases, with 14 bases between them. Germline CDR1 is SGHTA and CDR2 is FQGTGA. The CDR3 loop is CASSPTGAGGELFF. DNA of the CDR3: TGTGCCAGCAGCCCGACTGGGGCGGGCGGGGAGCTGTTTTTT.

This chain joins TRBV6-6 and TRBJ2-5; a possible D gene is TRBD2 (6 bases). From germline, CDR1 is MNHNY and CDR2 SVGAGI (reference sequence). With 2 bases removed from V and 7 bases from J, the gap between germline ends came to 8 bases. The CDR3 covers 12 residues. CDR3 region: CASSYIGGTQYF. CDR3 in DNA: TGTGCCAGCAGTTACATCGGGGGGACCCAGTACTTC.